These 26 T cell receptor beta chains were all obtained from the same sample, sequenced in a study of memory CD4+ T cells and cytomegalovirus serostatus (dated by TCRdb to between 2019 and 2020). Library method: the immunoSEQ multiplex PCR assay. Not all clones reach the TCRdb copy of this immuneACCESS table, which keeps in-frame sequences only. Checked studies attribute under half of the gap to unresolved V genes and leave the rest unexplained. Present in this sample are 70,000 or so clones, about 73% of which were seen just once. The ten largest clones capture 2% to 3% of the sample. A FACSAria II was used to sort memory CD4+ T cells, defined as single viable CD3+CD4+CD8-CD45RO+ cells. The sequenced sample was memory CD4+ T cells from blood. Every receptor here comes from an adult in good health and CMV-seropositive.

The V gene is TRBV30, the J gene TRBJ1-6; D might be TRBD1 (5 bases). The CDR3 is made up of 13 amino acids. Trimming shortened V by 3 bases and J by 10 bases, and 13 bases separated the two germline ends. The V gene's germline CDR1 is GTSNPN and CDR2 SVGIG (reference sequence). CDR3 protein: CAWSRDRKSPLHF. The CDR3 region has the DNA TGTGCCTGGAGCCGCGACAGAAAGTCACCCCTCCACTTT.

V gene TRBV7-8 combines with J gene TRBJ1-1, with 8 positions matching TRBD1. This CDR3 region has 15 residues. CDR1 and CDR2 from the germline V gene are SGHVS and FQNEAQ. The trim removed 6 bases at V and 3 bases at J, leaving 9 bases unmatched. In nucleotides, the CDR3 is TGTGCCAGCAGGAGTGGACAGGGTTCGTACACTGAAGCTTTCTTT. This translates into CASRSGQGSYTEAFF.

The V gene is TRBV6-1, the J gene TRBJ2-2; 7 nucleotides match TRBD1. Germline V gives CDR1 MNHNS, CDR2 SASEGT. Unmatched junction bases numbered 4, after V lost 6 bases and J lost 6 bases. The CDR3 is 13 amino acids. This chain's CDR3 is CASRTGMAGELFF. DNA of the CDR3: TGTGCCAGCAGGACAGGGATGGCCGGGGAGCTGTTTTTT.

V and J are TRBV5-6 and TRBJ2-5; D may be TRBD2 (5 bases). Deletions cut 4 bases from V and 5 bases from J, with 18 bases between. This CDR3 has 15 amino acids. From germline, CDR1 is SGHDT and CDR2 YYEEEE. DNA for the CDR3: TGTGCCAGCAGCACCCGGGATCCACTGGGGGAGACCCAGTACTTC. Translated, it gives CASSTRDPLGETQYF.

This clone was seen a handful of times. The CDR3 region is CASSQDTTEAFF. In DNA form, the CDR3 reads TGTGCCAGCAGTCAGGACACCACTGAAGCTTTCTTT. The chain carries TRBV2 and TRBJ1-1, with TRBD1 as a possible D gene (5 bases). In germline, CDR1 is SNHLY, CDR2 FYNNEI. The CDR3 contains 12 residues. Trimming took off 5 bases at V and 4 bases at J, with 8 bases between the two ends.

The chain is built from TRBV5-6 and TRBJ2-2; D tentatively reads TRBD1 or TRBD2 (6 bases each). The germline V gene has CDR1 SGHDT and CDR2 YYEEEE. Trimming shortened V by 4 bases and J by 3 bases, and 13 bases separated the two germline ends. There are 15 residues in the CDR3. CDR3 DNA sequence: TGTGCCAGCAGCCCCGATCGGGGGCACACCGGGGAGCTGTTTTTT. It yields the protein CASSPDRGHTGELFF.

The chain uses TRBV30 and TRBJ1-2; D possibly corresponds to TRBD1 (6 bases). Deletions cut 3 bases from V and 2 bases from J, with 10 bases between. This CDR3 spans 13 amino acids. Germline values: CDR1 GTSNPN, CDR2 SVGIG (reference sequence). CDR3 residues: CAWRRDNNYGYTF. CDR3 nucleotide sequence: TGTGCCTGGAGACGGGACAACAACTATGGCTACACCTTC.

The chain is built from TRBV7-6 and TRBJ2-3; possibly TRBD2 for D (7 bases). This CDR3 contains 16 residues. V was clipped by 5 bases and J by 7 bases, with 22 bases between them. The germline CDR1 and CDR2 sequences are SGHVS and FNYEAQ. The CDR3 is CASSGLGGAITNTQYF. The CDR3 DNA reads TGTGCCAGCAGCGGCCTTGGGGGGGCTATAACTAATACGCAGTATTTT.

The J gene is TRBJ1-2, the V gene TRBV7-8, with D tentatively TRBD1 (5 bases). The germline V gene has CDR1 SGHVS and CDR2 FQNEAQ. V was cut by 1 base and J by 4 bases, with 16 bases left in between. This CDR3 is built from 16 residues. The CDR3 is CASSLGGGDPSYGYTF. The CDR3 nucleotides are TGTGCCAGCAGCTTAGGGGGCGGGGATCCAAGCTATGGCTACACCTTC.

In DNA form, the CDR3 reads TGTGCCACAACAGGGGCGACGACAACGGCGGATGAGCAGTTCTTC. It specifies CATTGATTTADEQFF. The chain uses TRBV2 and TRBJ2-1; 7 nucleotides agree with TRBD1. The CDR3 extends over 15 amino acids. Looked up from germline, CDR1 is SNHLY and CDR2 is FYNNEI. The V and J ends lost 10 bases and 8 bases, in that order; junction bases with no gene match: 17.

The chain links TRBV10-1 to TRBJ2-2; 9 bases map to TRBD1. CDR3 length: 20 amino acids. Looked up from germline, CDR1 is WNHNN and CDR2 is SYGVQD (reference sequence). Germline trimming cut 2 bases from V and 0 bases from J; bases unmatched to any gene: 13. CDR3 loop: CASSENSGTGRFANTGELFF. The CDR3 nucleotides read TGCGCCAGCAGTGAGAATTCCGGGACAGGGCGGTTCGCGAACACCGGGGAGCTGTTTTTT.

This clone was seen only once. The CDR3 nucleotides are TGTGCCAGCAGCCCGGGACGGTCTTACTACGAGCAGTACGTC. Amino acids: CASSPGRSYYEQYV. The gene calls are TRBV2 and TRBJ2-7, with D perhaps being TRBD1 or TRBD2 (5 bases each). V lost 6 bases, J lost 3 bases, and 15 bases lay in between. This CDR3 region has 14 residues. The germline CDR1 and CDR2 sequences are SNHLY and FYNNEI.

This chain uses TRBV11-2 with TRBJ1-5; D might be TRBD1 (5 bases). V lost 5 bases to trimming and J lost 6 bases, with 14 bases between them. This CDR3 spans 14 amino acids. Germline V CDR1 and CDR2: SGHAT, FQNNGV. CDR3 sequence reads: CASSPNTGPQPQHF. CDR3 DNA: TGTGCCAGCAGCCCAAACACGGGACCTCAGCCCCAGCATTTT.

The chain carries TRBV15 and TRBJ2-1; D ambiguous. Germline CDR1 and CDR2: LNHNV and YYDKDF (reference sequence). Deletions cut 8 bases from V and 9 bases from J, with 23 bases between. The CDR3 has 15 residues. CDR3 region: CATSLLLDLDTEQFF. The CDR3 DNA reads as TGTGCCACCTCCCTCCTCCTAGATCTTGATACTGAGCAGTTCTTC.

This chain links TRBV2 with TRBJ1-5; possible D gene TRBD1, 6 bases. V was shortened by 5 bases and J by 5 bases, with 10 bases between the two germline ends. The CDR3 length is 13 residues. Germline V gene lookup returns CDR1 SNHLY and CDR2 FYNNEI. CDR3 DNA sequence: TGTGCCAGCAGTCGGGAGGGGGATCAGCCCCAGCATTTT. Protein sequence: CASSREGDQPQHF.

This clone came up a few times. The chain recombines TRBV2 with TRBJ2-3, with D unresolved. Trimming pared 2 bases from V and 7 bases from J, leaving 13 bases between. Looked up from germline, CDR1 is SNHLY and CDR2 is FYNNEI. The CDR3 totals 14 residues. CDR3 nucleotides: TGTGCCAGCAGTGAAACCCTAAGCAGGAATACGCAGTATTTT. Its translation: CASSETLSRNTQYF.

This rearrangement joins TRBV6-5 to TRBJ2-7, with TRBD1 as a possible D gene (5 bases). V shed 2 bases and J shed 4 bases, with 15 bases lying between them. CDR3 length equals 15 residues. Germline CDR1 and CDR2: MNHEY and SVGAGI. The CDR3 nucleotides read TGTGCCAGCAGTTACCCTCGGCAGGGAATTTACGAGCAGTACTTC. It encodes CASSYPRQGIYEQYF.

The chain uses TRBV27 and TRBJ2-1; maybe TRBD2 (6 bases). There are 13 residues in the CDR3. Germline CDR1 and CDR2: MNHEY and SMNVEV (reference sequence). V shed 6 bases and J shed 10 bases, with 16 bases lying between them. CDR3 amino acids: CASSGLSRGEQFF. The CDR3 DNA follows: TGTGCCAGCAGCGGACTATCCCGGGGGGAGCAGTTCTTC.

The chain links TRBV7-8 to TRBJ2-7; TRBD1 aligns across 8 bases. Germline CDR1 SGHVS, CDR2 FQNEAQ. Trimming cost V 5 bases and J 2 bases; bases outside gene matches: 8. The CDR3 runs 15 residues. CDR3 sequence (DNA): TGTGCCAGCAGCGCAGGACGACAGGGGACCTACGAGCAGTACGTC. Encoded protein: CASSAGRQGTYEQYV.

The chain carries TRBV7-9 and TRBJ2-5; D gene uncertain. This CDR3 spans 12 amino acids. The V gene lost 5 bases and the J gene lost 5 bases, with 9 bases spanning the gap. CDR1 and CDR2 (germline): SEHNR, FQNEAQ (reference sequence). The CDR3 bases are TGTGCCAGCAGCATCTTGAGGGAGACCCAGTACTTC. Translating it yields CASSILRETQYF.

The DNA of the CDR3 is TGTGCCAGCAGCTTTAGGAACACTGAAGCTTTCTTT. Translation: CASSFRNTEAFF. V is TRBV7-2 and J is TRBJ1-1, with D unresolved. The CDR3 runs 12 residues. V was cut by 3 bases and J by 1 base, with 3 bases left in between. Germline V gene data show CDR1 as SGHTA and CDR2 as FQGNSA.

The CDR3 sequence: CASSRDRGTVTEAFF. The CDR3 DNA sequence: TGCGCCAGCAGCCGGGACAGGGGAACCGTCACTGAAGCTTTCTTT. This chain joins TRBV5-1 and TRBJ1-1, with 10 bases lining up with TRBD1. The CDR3 is made up of 15 amino acids. The ends lost 4 bases at V and 4 bases at J; junction bases unmatched: 7. CDR1 and CDR2 (germline): SGHRS, YFSETQ.

This clone was counted between two and nine times. CDR3 protein: CAWSSTTYRRYEQFF. The CDR3 DNA is TGTGCCTGGAGCTCAACAACTTATCGGAGGTATGAGCAGTTCTTC. The chain recombines TRBV30 with TRBJ2-1, with D perhaps TRBD2 (5 bases). There are 15 residues in the CDR3. Germline CDR1 reads GTSNPN; CDR2 reads SVGIG (reference sequence). Trimming left V 3 bases short and J 8 bases short, with 20 bases between.

CDR3 amino acids: CASSIDRWGRVINPQHF. CDR3 nucleotide sequence: TGTGCCAGTAGTATAGATCGGTGGGGTCGGGTAATCAACCCCCAGCATTTT. The chain has TRBV19 and TRBJ1-5; D call uncertain. CDR1 LNHDA and CDR2 SQIVND come from the germline V gene (reference sequence). CDR3 size: 17 residues. V was pared by 0 bases and J by 10 bases, with 22 bases between. Looking up the rest from reference TRBV19 and TRBJ1-5 gives the full variable domain: DGGITQSPKYLFRKEGQNVTLSCEQNLNHDAMYWYRQDPGQGLRLIYYSQIVNDFQKGDIAEGYSVSREKKESFPLTVTSAQKNPTAFYLCASSIDRWGRVINPQHFGDGTRLSIL.

The J gene is TRBJ1-5, the V gene TRBV25-1, with 8 positions matching TRBD1. Germline V gives CDR1 MGHDK, CDR2 SYGVNS. Unmatched junction bases numbered 6, after V lost 5 bases and J lost 6 bases. The CDR3 is 14 amino acids. CDR3 sequence reads: CASSKTGEGQPQHF. The CDR3 DNA reads TGTGCCAGCAGTAAGACAGGGGAGGGTCAGCCCCAGCATTTT.

This chain joins TRBV28 and TRBJ2-3; D may be TRBD1 (7 bases). Germline CDR1 and CDR2: MDHEN and SYDVKM. The V end lost 10 bases, the J end lost 1 base, and 15 bases lay between the germline ends. The CDR3 is 14 residues long. The CDR3 DNA reads TGTGCCACTCAGGGGGGCGCGGGCACAGATACGCAGTATTTT. It specifies CATQGGAGTDTQYF.